This entry lists 8 T cell receptor beta chains sequenced from one sample in a study of shared clonotypes between healthy human individuals. Measured with immunoSEQ multiplex PCR; TCRdb has only the in-frame clones, and not every one. The sample contains around 620,000 clones, around 96% of which appear only once. Naive CD8 cells were CD45RO-negative, positively selected for CCR7, excluding terminally differentiated effector memory CD45RA+ cells. The source material was naive CD8+ T cells sorted from blood. The origin of the receptors is a woman in her 30s in good health.

The rearrangement joins TRBV27 to TRBJ2-7; a weak D match, TRBD1 (6 bases). CDR1 and CDR2 (germline): MNHEY, SMNVEV (reference sequence). The CDR3 sequence is 13 residues long. V lost 6 bases to trimming and J lost 3 bases, with 12 bases between them. Here the CDR3 reads CASSPNRDYEQYF. CDR3 bases: TGTGCCAGCAGCCCAAACAGGGACTACGAGCAGTACTTC.

The chain combines TRBV7-9 with TRBJ2-1, with D maybe TRBD2 (7 bases). Per germline, CDR1 SEHNR and CDR2 FQNEAQ (reference sequence). This CDR3 region has 12 residues. Trimming pared 5 bases from V and 11 bases from J, leaving 13 bases between. The CDR3 sequence: CASSDRREQQFF. CDR3 in DNA: TGTGCCAGCAGCGACAGGCGGGAGCAGCAGTTCTTC. Full variable domain (outside the CDR3, taken from reference TRBV7-9 and TRBJ2-1): DTGVSQNPRHKITKRGQNVTFRCDPISEHNRLYWYRQTLGQGPEFLTYFQNEAQLEKSRLLSDRFSAERPKGSFSTLEIQRTEQGDSAMYLCASSDRREQQFFGPGTRLTVL.

The CDR3 region has the DNA TGTGCCAGCAGCCCCCCGGACTTGCCTACCTACGAGCAGTACTTC. Translating it yields CASSPPDLPTYEQYF. The gene calls are TRBV7-9 and TRBJ2-7; weak D call: TRBD2 (5 bases). CDR1 and CDR2 (germline): SEHNR, FQNEAQ (reference sequence). V lost 5 bases and J 2 bases, leaving 16 bases between the germline ends. The CDR3 extends over 15 amino acids.

This chain uses TRBV28 with TRBJ2-3; the D is unclear. CDR3 length: 17 residues. The germline V gene has CDR1 MDHEN and CDR2 SYDVKM. The V gene lost 3 bases and the J gene lost 0 bases, with 16 bases spanning the gap. The CDR3 DNA reads as TGTGCCAGCAGTTTGGATAGACGGCAGGAAAGCACAGATACGCAGTATTTT. Residues: CASSLDRRQESTDTQYF. The full variable domain, completed using reference TRBV28 and TRBJ2-3, is DVKVTQSSRYLVKRTGEKVFLECVQDMDHENMFWYRQDPGLGLRLIYFSYDVKMKEKGDIPEGYSVSREKKERFSLILESASTNQTSMYLCASSLDRRQESTDTQYFGPGTRLTVL.

This clone was seen only once. The chain joins TRBV27 to TRBJ2-7; possible D gene TRBD1, 5 bases. The germline V and J ends were trimmed by 1 base and 3 bases, with 10 bases remaining between them. Germline assignment: CDR1 MNHEY and CDR2 SMNVEV (reference sequence). The CDR3 length is 14 residues. As DNA, the CDR3 is TGTGCCAGCAGTTTATACTCTGACAGCTACGAGCAGTACTTC. Translation gives CASSLYSDSYEQYF.

This clone has just one count. This chain uses TRBV29-1 with TRBJ2-5; 9 bases are a match to TRBD2. The J call may not be correct, given that the DNA end is closer to TRBJ2-7. Looked up from germline, CDR1 is SQVTM and CDR2 is ANQGSEA. This CDR3 has 17 amino acids. For the CDR3, the DNA is TGCAGCGTTGAAGGAGGCCACGGCGGGAGGGCCCCCTACGAGCAGTACTTC. Protein sequence: CSVEGGHGGRAPYEQYF.

The chain links TRBV6-5 to TRBJ2-3; D possibly matches TRBD1 or TRBD2 (5 bases each). The germline V gene has CDR1 MNHEY and CDR2 SVGAGI. This CDR3 is built from 15 residues. The V and J ends lost 6 bases and 6 bases respectively, with 19 bases between them. The CDR3 sequence is CASRPSGTVRDTQYF. In DNA form, the CDR3 reads TGTGCCAGCAGGCCGTCCGGGACGGTGAGGGATACGCAGTATTTT.

The chain carries TRBV28 and TRBJ2-7, with 7 nucleotides matching TRBD1. CDR1 MDHEN and CDR2 SYDVKM come from the germline V gene. This CDR3 comprises 15 residues. Trimming at V came to 2 bases and at J to 3 bases, leaving 7 bases not matched to a gene. The CDR3 DNA is TGTGCCAGCAGTTTACCGGGACAGTACGTCTACGAGCAGTACTTC. Translation gives CASSLPGQYVYEQYF.